The clone carrying this TCR beta chain counts as medium-sized. Its antigen is still unknown. The assay was immunoSEQ multiplex PCR, and TCRdb's table has in-frame clones only and misses some. The sample lists just under 65,000 clones, around 72% occurring once. This sample was taken from a study of T cells in tumors after PD-1 blockade. After removal of 4 bases from V and 0 bases from J, the junction contained 6 bases not matched to a gene. Germline loops: CDR1 SGHDT, CDR2 YYEEEE. The CDR3 length is 16 residues. Broader study findings: Some novel exhausted tumor clones appeared in pre-treatment blood, suggesting peripheral recruitment.

V gene TRBV5-6 combines with J gene TRBJ1-4; 7 bases align to TRBD1. This specimen was PBMCs, taken after anti-PD-1 treatment. This clonotype was obtained from a human donor with basal cell carcinoma. The CDR3 nucleotides are TGTGCCAGCAGCGAACAGGGGACTGCAACTAATGAAAAACTGTTTTTT. It translates to CASSEQGTATNEKLFF. The variable domain in full, completed from reference TRBV5-6 and TRBJ1-4, reads DAGVTQSPTHLIKTRGQQVTLRCSPKSGHDTVSWYQQALGQGPQFIFQYYEEEERQRGNFPDRFSGHQFPNYSSELNVNALLLGDSALYLCASSEQGTATNEKLFFGSGTQLSVL.